This section outlines one T cell receptor (beta chain) sequence together with its context. Participant reports of clinical history set cohort assignment. Among Cohort 3 donors, those recovered had two negative PCRs, clearance, or symptom resolution. The table came from immunoSEQ multiplex PCR; TCRdb's copy has only in-frame clones and leaves some out. Of about 130,000 clones in the sample, less than 90% were seen once. These data belong to a study of blood T cell repertoires in COVID-19. Study summary: Material from acute and convalescent COVID-19 was sourced from the United States, Italy and Spain. From T cells, B-cell-depleted T cells, or PBMCs came the material, which was cDNA or gDNA.

The CDR3 covers 13 residues. The ends lost 3 bases at V and 2 bases at J; junction bases unmatched: 3. CDR1 and CDR2 (germline): SQVTM, ANQGSEA. The sequence derives from a man aged 25 to 40 who had recovered from COVID-19. The sample was PBMCs or T cells enriched from blood (not recorded which). This chain links TRBV29-1 with TRBJ2-5; 7 bases fit TRBD2. DNA for the CDR3: TGCAGCGTTGAGGGGACTATTCAAGAGACCCAGTACTTC. Encoded protein: CSVEGTIQETQYF.